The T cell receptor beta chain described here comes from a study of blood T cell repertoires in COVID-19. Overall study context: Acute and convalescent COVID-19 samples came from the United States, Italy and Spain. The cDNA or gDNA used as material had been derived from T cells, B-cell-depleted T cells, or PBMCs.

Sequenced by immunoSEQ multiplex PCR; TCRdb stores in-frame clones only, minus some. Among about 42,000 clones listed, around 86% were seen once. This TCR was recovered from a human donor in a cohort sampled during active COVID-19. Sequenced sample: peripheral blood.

CDR3 nucleotides: TGTGCCAGCAGCCTATTTCGTCGGGACAGGGGGGCCGAGCAGTACTTC. Protein: CASSLFRRDRGAEQYF. The rearrangement uses TRBV14 and TRBJ2-7; 11 nucleotides line up with TRBD1. This CDR3 comprises 16 residues. The V segment lost 4 bases and the J segment 6 bases; nucleotides outside the gene matches: 11. Per germline, CDR1 SGHDN and CDR2 FVKESK. Drawing the rest from reference TRBV14 and TRBJ2-7, the complete variable domain is EAGVTQFPSHSVIEKGQTVTLRCDPISGHDNLYWYRRVMGKEIKFLLHFVKESKQDESGMPNNRFLAERTGGTYSTLKVQPAELEDSGVYFCASSLFRRDRGAEQYFGPGTRLTVT.